This section outlines one T cell receptor beta chain sequence together with its context. CDR3 length: 14 amino acids. V trimming: 4 bases; J trimming: 6 bases; junction bases outside the gene matches: 4. Per the germline V gene, CDR1 is LNHNV and CDR2 is YYDKDF (reference sequence). Sample time point: baseline pretreatment blood. Treatment defined: 15 Gy SBRT to primary tumor, nephrectomy 4 weeks later. This entry belongs to a study of radiation and T cells in renal cell carcinoma. TCRdb keeps only in-frame clones here, not all; method: immunoSEQ multiplex PCR. The data show 130,000 or so clones, approximately 87% seen once.

The sequenced sample was blood, obtained from a patient whose treatment included radiotherapy and nephrectomy. The receptor comes from a woman between 45 and 65 years old with renal cell carcinoma. The V gene is TRBV15, the J gene TRBJ1-2, with TRBD1 matching 11 bases. The CDR3 loop reads CATSIRDRGNGYTF. CDR3 nucleotide sequence: TGTGCCACCAGCATTCGGGACAGGGGGAATGGCTACACCTTC. The variable domain in full, completed from reference TRBV15 and TRBJ1-2, reads DAMVIQNPRYQVTQFGKPVTLSCSQTLNHNVMYWYQQKSSQAPKLLFHYYDKDFNNEADTPDNFQSRRPNTSFCFLDIRSPGLGDTAMYLCATSIRDRGNGYTFGSGTRLTVV.